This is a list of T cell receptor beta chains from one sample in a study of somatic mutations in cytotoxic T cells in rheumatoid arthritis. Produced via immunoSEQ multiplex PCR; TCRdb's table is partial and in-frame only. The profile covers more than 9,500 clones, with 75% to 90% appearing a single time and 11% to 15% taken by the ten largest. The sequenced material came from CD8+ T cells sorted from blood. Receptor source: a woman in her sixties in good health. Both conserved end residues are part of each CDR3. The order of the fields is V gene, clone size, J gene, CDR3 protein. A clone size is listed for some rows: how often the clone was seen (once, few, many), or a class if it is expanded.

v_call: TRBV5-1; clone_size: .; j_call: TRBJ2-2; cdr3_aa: CASQPTGGYTGELFF
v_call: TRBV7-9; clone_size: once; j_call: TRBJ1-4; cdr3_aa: CASRQGNNEKLFF
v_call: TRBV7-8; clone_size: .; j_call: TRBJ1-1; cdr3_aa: CASSFSGSGTEAFF
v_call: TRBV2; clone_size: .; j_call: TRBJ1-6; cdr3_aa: CASRTGSGDNSPLHF
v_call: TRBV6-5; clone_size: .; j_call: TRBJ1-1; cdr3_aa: CASSHRGKDTEAFF
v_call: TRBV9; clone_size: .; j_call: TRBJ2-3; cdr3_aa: CASSVSGVDTDTQYF
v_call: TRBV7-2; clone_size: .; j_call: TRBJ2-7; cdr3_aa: CASSSRTVAEQYF
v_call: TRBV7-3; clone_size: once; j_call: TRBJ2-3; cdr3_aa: CASSGSGADTQYF
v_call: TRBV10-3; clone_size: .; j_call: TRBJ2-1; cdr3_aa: CAISNLRDSSYNEQFF
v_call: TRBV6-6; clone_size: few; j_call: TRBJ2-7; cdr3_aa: CASSLGTGGPYEQYF
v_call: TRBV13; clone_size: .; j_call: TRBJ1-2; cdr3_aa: CASSLAEQGDGYTF
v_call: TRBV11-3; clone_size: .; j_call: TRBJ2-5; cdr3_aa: CASSGGVQETQYF
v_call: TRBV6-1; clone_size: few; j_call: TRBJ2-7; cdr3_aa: CASSGRDDSYEQYF
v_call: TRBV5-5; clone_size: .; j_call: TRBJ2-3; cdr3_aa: CASSPLTGVITDTQYF
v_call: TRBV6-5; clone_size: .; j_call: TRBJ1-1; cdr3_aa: CASSPTGGNTEAFF
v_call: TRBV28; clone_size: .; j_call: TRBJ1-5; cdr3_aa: CATQGAGGQPQHF
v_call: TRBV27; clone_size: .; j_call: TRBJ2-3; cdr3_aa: CASSFSPRGDTQYF
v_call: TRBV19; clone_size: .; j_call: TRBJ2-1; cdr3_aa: CASSQGMINEQFF
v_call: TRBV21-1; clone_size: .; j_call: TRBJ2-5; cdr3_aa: CASSKAFGGALLCGETQYF
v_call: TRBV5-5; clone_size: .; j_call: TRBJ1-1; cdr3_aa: CASRGRDRGDPEAFF
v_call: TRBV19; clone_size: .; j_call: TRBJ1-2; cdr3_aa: CASSFPDIYGYTF
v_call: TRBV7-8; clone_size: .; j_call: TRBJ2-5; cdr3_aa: CASSPRGLGETQYF
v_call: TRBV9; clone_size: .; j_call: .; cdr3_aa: CASSPLAGEVYEQYF
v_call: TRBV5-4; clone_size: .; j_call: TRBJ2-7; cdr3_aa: CASSLVTSGGEQYF
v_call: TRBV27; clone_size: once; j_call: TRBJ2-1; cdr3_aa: CASSLRLAGDREQFF
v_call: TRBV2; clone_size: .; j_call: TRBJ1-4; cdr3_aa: CASSAPGQGVEKLFF
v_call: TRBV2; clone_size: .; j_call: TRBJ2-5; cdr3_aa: CASSEALMEILQETQYF
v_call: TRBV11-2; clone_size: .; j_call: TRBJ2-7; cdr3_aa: CASSFTTDTSYEQYF
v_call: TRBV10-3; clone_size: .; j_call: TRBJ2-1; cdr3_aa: CAISEINNEQFF
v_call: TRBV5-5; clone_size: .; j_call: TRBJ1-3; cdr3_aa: CASSSTGIRGNTIYF
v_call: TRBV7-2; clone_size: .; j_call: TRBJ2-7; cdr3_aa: CASSLAVFREADEQYF
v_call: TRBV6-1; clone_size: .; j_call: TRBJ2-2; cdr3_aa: CASSEVGGGAAGELFF
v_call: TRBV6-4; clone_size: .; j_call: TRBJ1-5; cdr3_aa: CATTTQGQSNQPQHF
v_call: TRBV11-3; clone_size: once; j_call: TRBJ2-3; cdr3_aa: CASSLGDSSNTQYF
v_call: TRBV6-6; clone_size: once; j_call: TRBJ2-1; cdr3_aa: CASSYSKQGGYNEQFF
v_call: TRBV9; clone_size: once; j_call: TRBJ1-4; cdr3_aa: CASSVEGAPSEKLFF
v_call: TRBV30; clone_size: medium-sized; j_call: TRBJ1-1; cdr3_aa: CAWSVDIGTEAFF
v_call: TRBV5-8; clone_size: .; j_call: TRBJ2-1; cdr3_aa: CASSSPRVSGGSGKQFF
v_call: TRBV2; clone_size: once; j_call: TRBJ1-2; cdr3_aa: CASGGQANYGYTF
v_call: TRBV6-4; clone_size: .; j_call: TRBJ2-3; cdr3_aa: CASSESGGATDTQYF
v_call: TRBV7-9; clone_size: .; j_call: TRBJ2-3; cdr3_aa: CASSPPLGRGNTDTQYF
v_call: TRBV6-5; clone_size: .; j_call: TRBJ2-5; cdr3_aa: CASSSLWGVQETQYF